This T cell receptor (beta chain) was sequenced for a study of shared clonotypes between healthy human individuals. As for the study in general: Participating donors consisted of two women and a few men aged 18 to 49. General study points: Clonotypes shared by all four donors outscored non-shared clonotypes in generation probability.

Regarding this clone: Its antigen is unidentified.

Sequencing was performed with immunoSEQ multiplex PCR; in TCRdb, only in-frame clones are kept and a portion is missing. The table includes a few million clones, over 90% detected once. The V segment lost 3 bases and the J segment 5 bases; nucleotides outside the gene matches: 8. There are 15 residues in the CDR3. Germline V gives CDR1 KGHSH, CDR2 LQKENI. The genes are TRBV18 and TRBJ1-1; 8 nucleotides match TRBD1. The origin of this receptor is a man between 18 and 29 years old in good health. Some clones in this sample may be carry-over from other donors' samples. Sample: naive CD4+ T cells from PBMCs. Subset described: CD45RA+ positively selected. CDR3 in amino acids: CASSPQTGDQTEAFF. The CDR3 bases are TGTGCCAGCTCACCCCAGACAGGGGACCAGACTGAAGCTTTCTTT. Filled out from reference TRBV18 and TRBJ1-1, the complete variable domain reads NAGVMQNPRHLVRRRGQEARLRCSPMKGHSHVYWYRQLPEEGLKFMVYLQKENIIDESGMPKERFSAEFPKEGPSILRIQQVVRGDSAAYFCASSPQTGDQTEAFFGQGTRLTVV.